This T cell receptor beta chain is from a study of T cells in Graves' hyperthyroidism and ophthalmopathy. Using RNA transcripts as the source, TCR beta CDR3 regions were amplified. The TCR CDR3 first-round RT-PCR relied on the HTBI primer set. TCRdb recomputed calls from the multiplex PCR reads with MiXCR, one row per CDR3 protein. The table lists approximately 590,000 distinct CDR3 sequences, 15% to 17% of them singletons. In its sample, this clonotype was seen many times. Its target is not known. Hyperthyroidism was newly diagnosed in patients aged 18 to 65 (duration under 2 months). Each diagnosis was grounded in clinical symptoms, serum thyroxine and TRAb, thyroid ultrasound, and orbital computed tomography. The CDR3 runs 12 residues. Germline assignment: CDR1 KGHSH and CDR2 LQKENI. After removal of 2 bases from V and 7 bases from J, the junction contained 1 base not matched to a gene. Broader study findings: Ophthalmopathy, as predicted by the model, came a median roughly 6.5 months after the prediction.

The chain uses TRBV18 and TRBJ1-1; TRBD1 matches at 7 bases. The sequence came from a woman aged 30 to 39 with Graves' hyperthyroidism. Material for sequencing was blood. CDR3 nucleotides: TGTGCCAGCTCACCAGGGGACAGTGAAGCTTTCTTT. This sequence encodes CASSPGDSEAFF. Together with reference TRBV18 and TRBJ1-1, the CDR3 gives the full variable domain: NAGVMQNPRHLVRRRGQEARLRCSPMKGHSHVYWYRQLPEEGLKFMVYLQKENIIDESGMPKERFSAEFPKEGPSILRIQQVVRGDSAAYFCASSPGDSEAFFGQGTRLTVV.